Only one count was recorded for the clone carrying this T cell receptor beta chain. The antigen is not known. Profiling relied on immunoSEQ multiplex PCR, and the TCRdb table lists in-frame clones only, not all of them. This table has tens of thousands of clones, about 90% appearing once. These data come from a study of T cells in localized non-small cell lung cancer. Findings and limits, study-wide: Longer overall survival was associated with a higher density of T cells in the blood. Among the top 100 tumor clones, a median around 60 appeared in adjacent lung. The highest T cell clonality was in uninvolved adjacent lung, above tumor.

The TCR comes from a male donor older than 55 with stage III squamous cell lung carcinoma. Source: peripheral blood, taken before any cancer treatment.

The CDR3, as DNA: TGTGCCAGCAGCTTAGCCCCGGAGGAGCGGGGGGCCTCCTACAATGAGCAGTTCTTC. Its translation is CASSLAPEERGASYNEQFF. This chain links TRBV7-9 with TRBJ2-1, with 9 bases identical to TRBD2. Germline values: CDR1 SEHNR, CDR2 FQNEAQ (reference sequence). The trim removed 0 bases at V and 0 bases at J, leaving 9 bases unmatched. This CDR3 is built from 19 residues.